This T cell receptor beta chain came from a study of cytomegalovirus exposure and HLA in healthy donors. The germline V and J ends were trimmed by 8 bases and 1 base, with 11 bases remaining between them. The CDR3 has 13 amino acids. Germline V lookup: CDR1 SGHAT, CDR2 FQNNGV. Points on this clone: Its matching antigen is unknown.

Use of 60 Vbeta and 13 Jbeta primers characterized the PCR. Original processing methods: As a later analysis found, there were tens of millions of unique TCR beta chains, of which roughly 11 million were shared. Measured with immunoSEQ multiplex PCR; TCRdb has only the in-frame clones, and not every one. The DNA gave D and trimming, while V, J and clone size come from that table. This sample has 150,000 to 200,000 clones, with around four fifths found just once. Whole-study results and caveats: Reportedly, fewer N-insertions than the approximately 600-donor mean appeared in an Asian-associated ancestry cluster in a later analysis. Other equally common chains were less clonally expanded than HLA-associated TCR beta chains, a later analysis showed. A later analysis linked a missense DCLRE1C variant to TCR beta V- and J-gene trimming.

This sequence joins TRBV11-2 and TRBJ1-1; tentatively, D is TRBD1 (6 bases). The TCR comes from a girl aged 2 to 10 in good health and CMV-seropositive. The sample was PBMCs. The CDR3 reads CASPSGQNTEAFF. CDR3 bases: TGTGCCAGCCCCTCGGGACAGAACACTGAAGCTTTCTTT.